This T cell receptor (beta chain) was found in a study of blood T cell repertoires in COVID-19 (dated by TCRdb to between 2020 and 2021). About the full investigation: Collaborator samples came from the United States, Italy and Spain and covered acute and convalescent phases of COVID-19. The prospective study material was composed of cDNA or gDNA derived from T cells, B-cell-depleted T cells, or PBMCs. Subjects who had been exposed to COVID-19, were actively infected with it, or had recovered from it provided the deeply sampled blood TCRbeta repertoires that made up the dataset. The repertoires were released in a freely available public database intended as a resource for research on the immune response to SARS-CoV-2. The samples were drawn from two sources: the first 160 participants of the ongoing ImmuneRACE study, and some 1,300 subjects contributed by 6 global collaborators. The sample metadata nearly always contained a de-identified subject ID, COVID-19 status, age in years and sex. Where HLA class I and class II types were available, the types were taken from metadata supplied by the sample provider, not from assay-based typing. What the work shows at the level of the full study, not this receptor alone: How much clinical and demographic metadata was included differed by source and by participant, and the metadata was provided uncurated.

V is trimmed back by 6 bases and J by 2 bases, and the junction contains 14 bases that no gene match accounts for. The germline V gene sets CDR1 to SNHLY and CDR2 to FYNNEI. The CDR3, cysteine through phenylalanine, is 18 amino acids long. Just the 54-base CDR3 DNA is kept, in frame starting at base 1. The immunoSEQ Assay, a bias-controlled multiplex PCR, was used to amplify TCRbeta CDR3 regions from genomic DNA. Turning to the authors' computational methods: Within the assay, amplification of reference gene primers was used to estimate how many nucleated cells each sample contained. To quantify the absolute abundance of each unique TCRbeta CDR3 rearrangement, sequence reads were collapsed and filtered. For each sample, productive Simpson clonality was calculated by taking the square root of Simpson's diversity index across productive rearrangements. As stored in TCRdb, this immuneACCESS dataset retains in-frame rearrangements with V and J assigned. A fraction of the clones does not appear; measured against another copy, unresolved V genes explain less than half of the discrepancy, and the remainder lacks a known reason. The D gene and trimming were derived from the DNA, and the V and J assignments and clone size from that table. Within this sample are about 100,000 clones, with 87% of them counted one time only. The leading ten clones occupy approximately 7.3% of the sample.

The collaborating institutions used their own protocols to collect whole blood in K2EDTA tubes. For TCRbeta analysis, collaborators shipped samples in one of three forms: frozen whole blood, isolated PBMCs, or DNA extracted from either of those sample types. For this clone: The antigen this receptor binds is unknown. No much larger clone is present one base from it, and per-base qualities are unavailable.

The clonotype comes from a man under 40 in a cohort sampled during active COVID-19. The chain is assembled from TRBV2 and TRBJ1-3; TRBD1 agrees with 9 junctional bases. What was sequenced was peripheral blood. The CDR3 corresponds to CASRPGTGLTYPGNTIYF. Here is the DNA: TGTGCCAGCAGACCCGGGACAGGGCTCACATACCCTGGAAACACCATATATTTT.